This T cell receptor (beta chain) was recorded in a study of molecular identifiers for immune sequencing clone quantification. TCRdb processed the PCR reads anew with MiXCR; each CDR3 protein has one entry. The sample has about 330,000 distinct CDR3 sequences; roughly 24% are singletons. This clonotype came up many times. CDR3 size: 16 residues. Germline-derived CDR1 and CDR2 are MDHEN and SYDVKM. Trimming left V 6 bases short and J 0 bases short, with 17 bases between. Source material for naive CD8 libraries was roughly 20,000 to 1,100,000 sorted cells, with 10%, 30% or 50% RNA. The clonotype originates from a human donor in good health. Some libraries in this study had Jurkat cell RNA spiked in. V usage is TRBV28 and J usage is TRBJ1-1; D is undetermined. Sequencing was done on a sample of naive CD8+ T cells from blood, with Jurkat cell RNA spiked in. Subset noted: FACS-sorted CD8+CD4-CCR7+CD45RA+ naive T cells. The CDR3 loop is CASRSHNVPVNTEAFF. The CDR3 DNA is TGTGCCAGCAGATCCCATAACGTGCCAGTGAACACTGAAGCTTTCTTT. Full variable domain (remainder filled in from reference TRBV28 and TRBJ1-1): DVKVTQSSRYLVKRTGEKVFLECVQDMDHENMFWYRQDPGLGLRLIYFSYDVKMKEKGDIPEGYSVSREKKERFSLILESASTNQTSMYLCASRSHNVPVNTEAFFGQGTRLTVV.